This T cell receptor (beta chain) was profiled in a study of cytomegalovirus exposure and HLA in healthy donors. Study-wide background: Later, an analysis reported that the roughly 120 validation repertoires had used the same platform as the 500 to 800 first-cohort repertoires.

Study-wide findings and caveats: A few of the chains that were CMV-associated were confirmed in vitro to be specific for CMV antigens. Most TCR sequences proved rare, with some public TCRs found in many donors.

Concerning this clone: The antigen is not known.

Per germline, CDR1 SGHAT and CDR2 FQNNGV. The CDR3 consists of 13 residues. V was shortened by 5 bases and J by 4 bases, with 12 bases between the two germline ends. Assay used: immunoSEQ multiplex PCR; TCRdb lists only in-frame clones, some missing. The sample includes 160,000 or so clones, about 88% of them seen just once. This TCR derives from a man younger than 35 in good health and CMV-seronegative. The chain links TRBV11-2 to TRBJ2-7; perhaps TRBD2 as D (5 bases). Sequencing was carried out using PBMCs. CDR3 sequence: CASSPLWTYEQYV. Here the CDR3 DNA reads TGTGCCAGCAGCCCCCTCTGGACTTACGAGCAGTACGTC.